This TCR beta chain is drawn from a study of breast tumors, draining lymph nodes, adjacent tissues. This CDR3 is 17 amino acids long. Germline V gene data show CDR1 as DFQATT and CDR2 as SNEGSKA (reference sequence). The V end was cut by 4 bases, the J end by 0 bases, with 19 bases between. The lymph nodes were axillary draining lymph nodes from breast cancer patients. This clonotype was seen repeatedly, ten times or more. The antigen remains unidentified. TCRdb reprocessed the multiplex PCR reads with MiXCR, giving one entry per CDR3 protein. The data show around 300,000 distinct CDR3 sequences, 30% seen once. Study-wide points: Luminal-like breast cancer showed significantly higher tumor–nontumor repertoire similarity than basal-like.

The TCR originated in a female donor with breast cancer. Some clones in this sample may be carry-over from other donors' samples. The specimen sequenced was axillary lymph node tissue. The chain combines TRBV20-1 with TRBJ1-5, with TRBD1 as a possible D gene (6 bases). In nucleotides, the CDR3 is TGCAGTGCTAAACCGCAGGGGAGAGGTGGTAGCAATCAGCCCCAGCATTTT. Translated: CSAKPQGRGGSNQPQHF.